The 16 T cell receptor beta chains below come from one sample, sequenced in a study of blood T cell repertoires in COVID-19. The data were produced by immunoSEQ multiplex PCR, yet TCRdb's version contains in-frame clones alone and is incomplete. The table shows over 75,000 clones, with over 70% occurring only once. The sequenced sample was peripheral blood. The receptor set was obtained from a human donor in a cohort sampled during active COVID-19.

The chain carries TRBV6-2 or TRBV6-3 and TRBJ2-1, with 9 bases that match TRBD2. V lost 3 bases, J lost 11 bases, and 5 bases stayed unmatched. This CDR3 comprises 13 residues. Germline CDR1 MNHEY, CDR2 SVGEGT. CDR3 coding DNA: TGTGCCAGCAGTTATAGCGGGAGAAGGCAGCAGTTCTTC. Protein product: CASSYSGRRQQFF.

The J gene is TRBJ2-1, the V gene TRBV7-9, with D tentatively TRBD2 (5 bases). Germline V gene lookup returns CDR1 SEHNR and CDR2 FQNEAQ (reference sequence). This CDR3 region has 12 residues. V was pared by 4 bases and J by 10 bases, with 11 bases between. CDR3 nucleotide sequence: TGTGCCAGCAGCTCTGGACTCCGCGAGCAGTTCTTC. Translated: CASSSGLREQFF.

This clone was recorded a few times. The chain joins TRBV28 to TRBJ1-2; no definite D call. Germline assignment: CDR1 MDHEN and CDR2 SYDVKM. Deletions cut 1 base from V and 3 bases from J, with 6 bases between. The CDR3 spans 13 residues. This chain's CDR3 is CASSLLQYYGYTF. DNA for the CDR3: TGTGCCAGCAGTTTATTACAGTACTATGGCTACACCTTC.

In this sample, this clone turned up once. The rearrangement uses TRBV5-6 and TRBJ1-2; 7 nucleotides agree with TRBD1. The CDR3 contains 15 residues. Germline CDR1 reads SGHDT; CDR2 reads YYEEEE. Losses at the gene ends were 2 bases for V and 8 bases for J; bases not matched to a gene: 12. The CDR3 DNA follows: TGTGCCAGCAGCTTTTCGGACCAGGGGGTTAGAGGCTACACCTTC. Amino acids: CASSFSDQGVRGYTF.

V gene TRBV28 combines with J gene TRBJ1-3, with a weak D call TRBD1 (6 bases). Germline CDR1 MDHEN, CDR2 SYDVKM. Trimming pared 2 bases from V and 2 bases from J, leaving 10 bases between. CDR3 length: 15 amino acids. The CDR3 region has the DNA TGTGCCAGCAGTTTAATTTCAGGGGCTGGAAACACCATATATTTT. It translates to CASSLISGAGNTIYF. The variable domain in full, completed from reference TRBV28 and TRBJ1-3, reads DVKVTQSSRYLVKRTGEKVFLECVQDMDHENMFWYRQDPGLGLRLIYFSYDVKMKEKGDIPEGYSVSREKKERFSLILESASTNQTSMYLCASSLISGAGNTIYFGEGSWLTVV.

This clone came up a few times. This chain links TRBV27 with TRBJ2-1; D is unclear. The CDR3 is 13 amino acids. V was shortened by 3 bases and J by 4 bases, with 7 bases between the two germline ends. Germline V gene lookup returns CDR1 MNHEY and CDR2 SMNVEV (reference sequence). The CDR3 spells CASSFGRYNEQFF. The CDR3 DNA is TGTGCCAGCAGTTTCGGCAGGTACAATGAGCAGTTCTTC.

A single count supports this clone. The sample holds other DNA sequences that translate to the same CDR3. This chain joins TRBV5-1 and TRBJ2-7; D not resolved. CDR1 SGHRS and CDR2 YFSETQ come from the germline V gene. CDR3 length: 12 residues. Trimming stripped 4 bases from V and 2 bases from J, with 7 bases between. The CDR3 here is CASSLDAYEQYF. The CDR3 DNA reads TGCGCCAGCAGCCTAGACGCCTACGAGCAGTACTTC.

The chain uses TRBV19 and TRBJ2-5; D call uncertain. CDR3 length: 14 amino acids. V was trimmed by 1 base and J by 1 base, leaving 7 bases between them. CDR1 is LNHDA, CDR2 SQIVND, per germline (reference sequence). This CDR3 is CASSIALLQETQYF. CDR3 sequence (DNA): TGTGCCAGTAGTATAGCTCTACTCCAAGAGACCCAGTACTTC. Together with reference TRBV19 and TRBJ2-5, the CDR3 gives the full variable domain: DGGITQSPKYLFRKEGQNVTLSCEQNLNHDAMYWYRQDPGQGLRLIYYSQIVNDFQKGDIAEGYSVSREKKESFPLTVTSAQKNPTAFYLCASSIALLQETQYFGPGTRLLVL.

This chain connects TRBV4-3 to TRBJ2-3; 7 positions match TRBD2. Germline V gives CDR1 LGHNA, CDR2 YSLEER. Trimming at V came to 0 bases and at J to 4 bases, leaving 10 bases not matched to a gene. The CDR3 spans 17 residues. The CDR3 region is CASSQDVEGGRPDTQYF. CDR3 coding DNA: TGCGCCAGCAGCCAAGATGTTGAGGGAGGGCGGCCAGATACGCAGTATTTT.

The CDR3 loop is CAITGTAFNEQFF. CDR3 bases: TGTGCCATCACTGGGACTGCGTTCAATGAGCAGTTCTTC. The chain links TRBV10-3 to TRBJ2-1, with D possibly being TRBD2 (6 bases). The CDR3 has 13 amino acids. Per germline, CDR1 ENHRY and CDR2 SYGVKD. V dropped 7 bases and J dropped 6 bases, with 13 bases sitting between them.

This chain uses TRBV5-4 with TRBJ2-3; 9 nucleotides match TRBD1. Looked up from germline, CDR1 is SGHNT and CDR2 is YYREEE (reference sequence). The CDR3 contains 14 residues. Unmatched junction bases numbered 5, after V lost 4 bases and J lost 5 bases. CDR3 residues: CASSQQGAKDTQYF. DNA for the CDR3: TGTGCCAGCAGCCAACAGGGGGCGAAAGATACGCAGTATTTT.

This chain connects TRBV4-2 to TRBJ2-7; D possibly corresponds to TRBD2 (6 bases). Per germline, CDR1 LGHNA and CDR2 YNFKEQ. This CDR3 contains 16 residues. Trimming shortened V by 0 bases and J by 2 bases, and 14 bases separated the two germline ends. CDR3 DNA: TGTGCCAGCAGCCAAGAAGCGGGCGGGGTCGCCTACGAGCAGTACTTC. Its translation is CASSQEAGGVAYEQYF.

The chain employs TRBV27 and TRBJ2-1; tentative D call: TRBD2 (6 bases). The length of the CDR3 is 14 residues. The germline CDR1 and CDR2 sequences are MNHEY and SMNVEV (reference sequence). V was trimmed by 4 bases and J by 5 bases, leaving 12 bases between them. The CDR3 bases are TGTGCCAGCAGTTCCCATGGACTACACAATGAGCAGTTCTTC. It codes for CASSSHGLHNEQFF.

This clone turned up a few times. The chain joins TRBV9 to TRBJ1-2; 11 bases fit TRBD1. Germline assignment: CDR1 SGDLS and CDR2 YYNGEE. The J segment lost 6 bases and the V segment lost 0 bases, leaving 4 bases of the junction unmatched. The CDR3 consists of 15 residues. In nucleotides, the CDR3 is TGTGCCAGCAGCGTAGGGACAGGGGGCTCGAATGGCTACACCTTC. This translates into CASSVGTGGSNGYTF.

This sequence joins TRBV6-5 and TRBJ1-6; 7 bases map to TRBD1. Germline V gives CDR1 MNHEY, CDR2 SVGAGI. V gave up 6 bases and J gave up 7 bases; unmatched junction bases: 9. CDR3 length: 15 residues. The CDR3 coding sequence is TGTGCCAGCAGCCACCAGGGGACAGCCAATTCACCCCTCCACTTT. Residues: CASSHQGTANSPLHF.

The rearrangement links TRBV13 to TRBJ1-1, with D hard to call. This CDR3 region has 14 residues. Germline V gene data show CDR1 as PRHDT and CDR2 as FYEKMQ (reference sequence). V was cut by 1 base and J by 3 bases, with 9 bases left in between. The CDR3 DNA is TGTGCCAGCAGCTTAGATAGGGAGGACACTGAAGCTTTCTTT. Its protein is CASSLDREDTEAFF. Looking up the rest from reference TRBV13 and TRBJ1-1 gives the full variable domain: AAGVIQSPRHLIKEKRETATLKCYPIPRHDTVYWYQQGPGQDPQFLISFYEKMQSDKGSIPDRFSAQQFSDYHSELNMSSLELGDSALYFCASSLDREDTEAFFGQGTRLTVV.